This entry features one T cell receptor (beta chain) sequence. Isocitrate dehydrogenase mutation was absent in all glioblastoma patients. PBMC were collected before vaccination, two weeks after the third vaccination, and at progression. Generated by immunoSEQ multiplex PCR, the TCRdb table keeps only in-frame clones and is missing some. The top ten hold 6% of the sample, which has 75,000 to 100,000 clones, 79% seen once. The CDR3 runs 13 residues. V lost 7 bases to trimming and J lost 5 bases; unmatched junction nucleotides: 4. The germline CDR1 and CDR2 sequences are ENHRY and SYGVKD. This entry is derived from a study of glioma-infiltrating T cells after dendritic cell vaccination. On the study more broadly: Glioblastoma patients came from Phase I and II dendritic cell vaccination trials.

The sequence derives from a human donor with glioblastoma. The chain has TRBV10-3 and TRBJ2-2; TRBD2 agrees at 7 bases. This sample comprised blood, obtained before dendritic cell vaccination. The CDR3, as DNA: TGTGCCATCACGCGGGAGCGGACCGGGGAGCTGTTTTTT. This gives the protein CAITRERTGELFF.